The 8 T cell receptor beta chains reported below all come from one sample, sequenced in a study of blood T cell repertoires in COVID-19. Data came from immunoSEQ multiplex PCR; TCRdb stores just in-frame clones and leaves some out. The sample contains more than 400,000 clones, 80% to 90% of which appear only once. Sequencing was performed on peripheral blood. The receptors come from a human donor in a cohort sampled during active COVID-19.

The V and J genes are TRBV19 and TRBJ2-5; 12 positions agree with TRBD2. CDR3 length equals 16 residues. Germline V gene lookup returns CDR1 LNHDA and CDR2 SQIVND (reference sequence). J gave up 5 bases and V 5 bases, and 9 bases lay outside the gene matches. The CDR3 protein is CASSSRTSGIWETQYF. CDR3 DNA: TGTGCCAGTAGTTCACGGACTAGCGGGATTTGGGAGACCCAGTACTTC.

V is TRBV5-1 and J is TRBJ2-1; TRBD2 agrees at 15 bases. The length of the CDR3 is 17 residues. Germline CDR1 SGHRS, CDR2 YFSETQ. V lost 0 bases, J lost 7 bases, and 5 bases stayed unmatched. The CDR3 DNA reads as TGCGCCAGCAGCTTGGTCCCGGGACTAGCGGGAGGAAATGAGCAGTTCTTC. Its protein product is CASSLVPGLAGGNEQFF.

This chain connects TRBV7-9 to TRBJ1-4, with D tentatively TRBD1 (5 bases). Germline CDR1 and CDR2: SEHNR and FQNEAQ (reference sequence). V was clipped by 0 bases and J by 5 bases, with 13 bases between them. CDR3 length equals 16 residues. CDR3 nucleotides: TGTGCCAGCAGCTTAGCTATAACAGGAGTCAATGAAAAACTGTTTTTT. Translating it yields CASSLAITGVNEKLFF.

The chain has TRBV10-3 and TRBJ2-2, with 8 bases lining up with TRBD1. Trimming cost V 2 bases and J 7 bases; bases outside gene matches: 3. The CDR3 contains 14 residues. In germline, CDR1 is ENHRY, CDR2 SYGVKD. CDR3 bases: TGTGCCATCAGTGAGCAGGGGGCTGTCGGGGAGCTGTTTTTT. Amino acids: CAISEQGAVGELFF.

This clone was seen at least ten times. The rearrangement links TRBV7-2 to TRBJ2-6; 7 bases line up with TRBD2. Germline-derived CDR1 and CDR2 are SGHTA and FQGNSA. With V trimmed by 1 base and J by 0 bases, 0 bases remained unmatched. The CDR3 runs to 16 residues. The CDR3 reads CASSLGGSSGANVLTF. The CDR3 DNA follows: TGTGCCAGCAGCTTAGGCGGGAGCTCTGGGGCCAACGTCCTGACTTTC.

The V gene is TRBV11-1, the J gene TRBJ2-7; possible D gene TRBD1, 5 bases. The CDR3 length is 14 residues. Germline V gives CDR1 SGHAT, CDR2 FQDESV (reference sequence). V was trimmed by 2 bases and J by 4 bases, leaving 12 bases between them. Written as DNA, the CDR3 is TGTGCCAGCAGCTTACTGCAGGGAACATACGAGCAGTACTTC. Its translation: CASSLLQGTYEQYF.

The chain recombines TRBV7-3 with TRBJ1-1, with 11 bases fitting TRBD1. The CDR3 extends over 15 amino acids. Germline CDR1 and CDR2: SGHTA and FQGTGA. V lost 2 bases and J lost 4; bases outside the gene matches: 3. DNA of the CDR3: TGTGCCAGCAGCTTATTAGGGACAGGGGGCACTGAAGCTTTCTTT. Amino acids: CASSLLGTGGTEAFF. The variable domain in full, completed from reference TRBV7-3 and TRBJ1-1, reads GAGVSQTPSNKVTEKGKYVELRCDPISGHTALYWYRQSLGQGPEFLIYFQGTGAADDSGLPNDRFFAVRPEGSVSTLKIQRTERGDSAVYLCASSLLGTGGTEAFFGQGTRLTVV.

The V gene is TRBV5-4, the J gene TRBJ2-1; possible D gene TRBD2, 6 bases. There are 17 residues in the CDR3. The germline CDR1 and CDR2 sequences are SGHNT and YYREEE (reference sequence). The V and J ends lost 4 bases and 5 bases respectively, with 22 bases between them. This chain's CDR3 is CASSLRTGATGHNEQFF. The CDR3 region has the DNA TGTGCCAGCAGCCTGAGGACGGGAGCCACGGGCCACAATGAGCAGTTCTTC.